This T cell receptor beta chain is drawn from a study of cytomegalovirus exposure and HLA in healthy donors. General observations from the study: Equally common other TCR beta chains were less clonally expanded than HLA-associated ones, a later analysis found. Later analysis identified several of the most significant clusters that appeared linked to common viral pathogens.

Germline loops: CDR1 MNHEY, CDR2 SVGAGI. The CDR3 is 12 amino acids. Trimming removed 0 bases from V and 7 bases from J, with 6 bases in between. Researchers ran the PCR with 60 Vbeta and 13 Jbeta primers. Original methodology: A later analysis tallied about 80 million unique TCR beta chains, around 9.9 million of them shared. Here immunoSEQ multiplex PCR was the method, and the copy in TCRdb shows in-frame clones only, minus some. V and J calls plus clone size are reproduced from that table; the DNA served to infer D and trimming. Counted here are 150,000 to 200,000 clones, 80% to 85% occurring once; the ten biggest clones make up roughly 0.99%. In regard to this clone: What it recognizes is unknown.

The chain couples TRBV6-5 to TRBJ1-1, with a tentative D call TRBD1 (6 bases). The sequenced material came from PBMCs. This clonotype was obtained from a woman aged 40 to 49 in good health and CMV-seronegative. The CDR3 spells CASSYSTGEAFF. The CDR3 region has the DNA TGTGCCAGCAGTTACTCGACAGGTGAAGCTTTCTTT.